This T cell receptor beta chain is drawn from a study of CD8 T cells in Susac syndrome. With 5 bases removed from V and 13 bases from J, the gap between germline ends came to 17 bases. This CDR3 comprises 12 residues. CDR1 is SGHTA, CDR2 FQGNSA, per germline. Findings of the study overall: It was acknowledged in the study that the number of individuals who were included in its TCR sequencing and HLA analysis was relatively small.

Concerning this clonotype itself: The antigen remains undetermined.

Random hexamers served to reverse transcribe about 0.5 to 1 ug RNA. Amplification of TCR beta CDR3 used immunoSEQ multiplex PCR across 54 Vbeta and 13 Jbeta. TCRdb passed the immunoSEQ multiplex PCR reads through MiXCR, listing each CDR3 protein once. The data show 40,000 to 55,000 distinct CDR3 sequences, with nearly 95% seen just once and roughly 0.45% held by the top ten. CD8+ and CD4+ T cells taken from blood had their TCR beta sequenced. Controls were healthy donors chosen to match patients in age and sex. The sample was CD8+ T cells from PBMCs. This TCR came from a human donor in good health. This chain joins TRBV7-2 and TRBJ2-5; weak D call: TRBD1 (6 bases). CDR3 sequence: CASSGEDSGRYF. The DNA for the CDR3 is TGTGCCAGCAGCGGCGAGGACAGCGGTCGGTACTTC.